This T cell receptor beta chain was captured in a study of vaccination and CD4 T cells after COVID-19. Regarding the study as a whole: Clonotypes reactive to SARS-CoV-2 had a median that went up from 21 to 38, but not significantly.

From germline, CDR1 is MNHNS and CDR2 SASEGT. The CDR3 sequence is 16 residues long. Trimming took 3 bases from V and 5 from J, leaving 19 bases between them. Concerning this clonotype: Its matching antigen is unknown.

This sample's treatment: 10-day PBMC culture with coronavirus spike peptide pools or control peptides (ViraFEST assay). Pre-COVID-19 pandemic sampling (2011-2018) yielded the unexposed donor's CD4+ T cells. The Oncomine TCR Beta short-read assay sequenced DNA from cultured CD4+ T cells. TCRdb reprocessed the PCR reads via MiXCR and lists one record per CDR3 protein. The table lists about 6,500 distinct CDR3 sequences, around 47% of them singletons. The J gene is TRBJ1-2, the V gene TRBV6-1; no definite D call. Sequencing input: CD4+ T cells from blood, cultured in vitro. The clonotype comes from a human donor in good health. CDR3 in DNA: TGTGCCAGCAGTGATATTAGTTCCCTTCTCGGGTATGGCTACACCTTC. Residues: CASSDISSLLGYGYTF.